Presented here are 15 T cell receptor beta chains from one specimen sequenced in a study of blood T cell repertoires in COVID-19. Sequenced by immunoSEQ multiplex PCR; TCRdb stores in-frame clones only, minus some. Seen here are tens of thousands of clones, about 80% observed once, and the top ten hold roughly 6.6%. Sequencing was performed on peripheral blood. The source is a man between 65 and 79 years old with acute or convalescent COVID-19.

The V and J genes are TRBV5-1 and TRBJ1-2; 8 positions match TRBD1. CDR3 length: 14 amino acids. CDR1 is SGHRS, CDR2 YFSETQ, per germline. Trimming cost V 0 bases and J 4 bases; bases outside gene matches: 2. Here the CDR3 DNA reads TGCGCCAGCAGCTTGGGGACAGGGATCTATGGCTACACCTTC. The encoded protein is CASSLGTGIYGYTF.

This rearrangement joins TRBV25-1 to TRBJ2-7, with a possible D match to TRBD2 (5 bases). Germline CDR1 and CDR2: MGHDK and SYGVNS. The CDR3 runs 13 residues. Trimming took 2 bases from V and 6 from J, leaving 11 bases between them. The CDR3 DNA reads as TGTGCCAGCAGTGAAATAGGTAGCGCCGAGCAGTACTTC. Amino acids: CASSEIGSAEQYF.

V and J are TRBV5-1 and TRBJ2-1; TRBD2 matches 7 bases. V was clipped by 4 bases and J by 3 bases; unmatched bases: 7. The germline CDR1 and CDR2 sequences are SGHRS and YFSETQ. The CDR3 length is 15 residues. CDR3 amino acids: CASSTSGTDYNEQFF. DNA of the CDR3: TGCGCCAGCAGCACGAGCGGGACTGACTACAATGAGCAGTTCTTC.

The chain has TRBV6-6 and TRBJ2-7; 7 bases match TRBD2. CDR1 and CDR2 from the germline V gene are MNHNY and SVGAGI (reference sequence). The length of the CDR3 is 14 residues. V lost 5 bases, J lost 6 bases, and 10 bases stayed unmatched. The CDR3 loop reads CASSRSGGSGEQYV. The CDR3 DNA reads TGTGCCAGCAGTCGATCCGGGGGGTCGGGCGAGCAGTACGTC.

About this clone itself: The sample holds other DNA sequences that translate to the same CDR3. V is TRBV5-1 and J is TRBJ2-7, with TRBD1 matching over 7 bases. CDR3 length equals 14 residues. V shed 0 bases, J shed 2 bases, and the junction held 2 bases outside the gene matches. Germline CDR1 is SGHRS and CDR2 is YFSETQ. CDR3 coding DNA: TGCGCCAGCAGCTTGGTCCAGGGGGCCTACGAGCAGTACTTC. This codes for CASSLVQGAYEQYF.

V usage is TRBV7-9 and J usage is TRBJ1-5; TRBD1 matches at 8 bases. With 2 bases clipped from V and 2 bases from J, the junction kept 5 bases outside the gene matches. CDR1 SEHNR and CDR2 FQNEAQ come from the germline V gene (reference sequence). The CDR3 spans 16 residues. The CDR3 DNA reads as TGTGCCAGCAGCTTATCTGTGACAGGGGGCAATCAGCCCCAGCATTTT. It codes for CASSLSVTGGNQPQHF.

The rearrangement joins TRBV4-1 to TRBJ1-4; possible D gene TRBD1, 5 bases. Trimming pared 4 bases from V and 8 bases from J, leaving 14 bases between. Germline V CDR1 and CDR2: MGHRA, YSYEKL. The CDR3 is 14 amino acids. The CDR3 loop reads CASSPITGGEKLFF. DNA for the CDR3: TGCGCCAGCAGCCCGATCACGGGGGGAGAAAAACTGTTTTTT.

This clone was observed once. This chain uses TRBV19 with TRBJ1-5; D is unresolved. Trimming left V 0 bases short and J 6 bases short, with 12 bases between. This CDR3 region has 15 residues. Germline lookup yields CDR1 LNHDA and CDR2 SQIVND (reference sequence). The CDR3 sequence is CASSIDSQTAQPQHF. In DNA, the CDR3 is TGTGCCAGTAGTATAGATTCTCAGACTGCTCAGCCCCAGCATTTT.

This clone was found once. J is TRBJ2-2 and V is TRBV5-1, with D possibly being TRBD2 (6 bases). CDR1 and CDR2 (germline): SGHRS, YFSETQ. The ends were cut back, 4 bases at V and 2 bases at J, with 15 bases in the middle. The CDR3 runs 16 residues. This CDR3 is CASSPFGGVNTGELFF. The CDR3 bases are TGCGCCAGCAGCCCCTTTGGAGGGGTCAACACCGGGGAGCTGTTTTTT.

This clone was observed a few times. The J gene is TRBJ1-1, the V gene TRBV28; no clear D gene. The CDR3 spans 13 residues. The V and J ends lost 5 bases and 0 bases respectively, with 7 bases between them. The germline CDR1 and CDR2 sequences are MDHEN and SYDVKM. The CDR3 reads CASSPRLNTEAFF. The CDR3 DNA reads as TGTGCCAGCAGTCCCAGGTTGAACACTGAAGCTTTCTTT.

The chain carries TRBV20-1 and TRBJ1-4; D unclear. The V end lost 3 bases, the J end lost 8 bases, and 13 bases lay between the germline ends. The CDR3 runs 13 residues. Looked up from germline, CDR1 is DFQATT and CDR2 is SNEGSKA (reference sequence). The CDR3 nucleotides are TGCAGTGCTAGTCCCACAAACCTGGAAAAACTGTTTTTT. Protein sequence: CSASPTNLEKLFF.

The rearrangement joins TRBV30 to TRBJ2-7; TRBD1 is a possible D gene (6 bases). Trimming removed 2 bases from V and 3 bases from J, with 11 bases in between. The CDR3 contains 13 residues. CDR1 and CDR2 (germline): GTSNPN, SVGIG (reference sequence). CDR3 DNA: TGTGCCTGGAGTTGGGGGCCTGGCTACGAGCAGTACGTC. It specifies CAWSWGPGYEQYV.

The chain combines TRBV19 with TRBJ2-3; D may be TRBD1 (6 bases). Trimming shortened V by 5 bases and J by 0 bases, and 12 bases separated the two germline ends. This CDR3 is 15 amino acids long. Germline values: CDR1 LNHDA, CDR2 SQIVND (reference sequence). The CDR3 is CASSSGAGSTDTQYF. The CDR3 coding sequence is TGTGCCAGTAGTTCAGGGGCCGGAAGCACAGATACGCAGTATTTT.

This clone was seen many times. This chain connects TRBV20-1 to TRBJ1-5, with 9 bases that match TRBD1. The germline gives CDR1 DFQATT, CDR2 SNEGSKA (reference sequence). CDR3 size: 15 residues. The ends lost 3 bases at V and 3 bases at J; junction bases unmatched: 6. CDR3 nucleotide sequence: TGCAGTGCTAGTTCCGGGACAGGGATCAATCAGCCCCAGCATTTT. Its translation: CSASSGTGINQPQHF.

This rearrangement joins TRBV15 to TRBJ1-3; D perhaps matches TRBD1 (5 bases). The CDR3 extends over 16 amino acids. V was clipped by 8 bases and J by 4 bases, with 21 bases between them. CDR1 LNHNV and CDR2 YYDKDF come from the germline V gene (reference sequence). The CDR3 sequence: CATGSPGREKGNTIYF. The CDR3 nucleotides read TGTGCCACCGGAAGCCCGGGCAGGGAAAAGGGAAACACCATATATTTT. The entire variable domain, with the rest obtained from reference TRBV15 and TRBJ1-3, is as follows: DAMVIQNPRYQVTQFGKPVTLSCSQTLNHNVMYWYQQKSSQAPKLLFHYYDKDFNNEADTPDNFQSRRPNTSFCFLDIRSPGLGDTAMYLCATGSPGREKGNTIYFGEGSWLTVV.